The 30 T cell receptor beta chains below come from one sample, sequenced in a study of CD8 T cells in Susac syndrome (dated by TCRdb to the late 2010s). Library method: the immunoSEQ multiplex PCR assay. RNA was extracted using the RNeasy kit, and roughly 0.5 to 1 microgram was reverse transcribed with random hexamers. TCRdb passed the public sequencing reads through fastp at Q25 and MiXCR, retaining productive beta sequences. Entries are consolidated by CDR3 protein sequence, retaining the most common genes and DNA. This sample lists 110,000 or so distinct CDR3 sequences; roughly 93% were detected once. 0.085% to 0.095% of the sample belongs to the ten largest clones. The sequenced sample was CD4+ T cells from PBMCs. These receptors were collected from a human donor with multiple sclerosis.

V usage is TRBV19 and J usage is TRBJ1-2; D not certain. The CDR3 sequence is 11 residues long. V was pared by 3 bases and J by 7 bases, with 6 bases between. Germline assignment: CDR1 LNHDA and CDR2 SQIVND (reference sequence). CDR3 sequence: CASSIGLGYTF. CDR3 bases: TGTGCCAGTAGTATTGGGCTTGGCTACACCTTC.

This chain uses TRBV28 with TRBJ2-7, with 9 bases lining up with TRBD1. V gave up 2 bases and J gave up 5 bases; unmatched junction bases: 7. This CDR3 contains 15 residues. Germline CDR1 reads MDHEN; CDR2 reads SYDVKM. The CDR3 protein is CASSLPGQGSNEQYF. The CDR3 DNA sequence: TGTGCCAGCAGTTTACCGGGACAGGGTTCCAACGAGCAGTACTTC.

The chain recombines TRBV5-1 with TRBJ2-7; D unresolved. The germline V gene has CDR1 SGHRS and CDR2 YFSETQ. V was cut by 4 bases and J by 3 bases, with 14 bases left in between. This CDR3 has 14 residues. The CDR3 spells CASSVVPGGYEQYF. The CDR3 region has the DNA TGCGCCAGCAGCGTAGTCCCGGGCGGCTACGAGCAGTACTTC.

The chain links TRBV5-4 to TRBJ1-2; TRBD1 is a possible D gene (5 bases). V was pared by 2 bases and J by 8 bases, with 13 bases between. This CDR3 region has 13 residues. The germline gives CDR1 SGHNT, CDR2 YYREEE (reference sequence). The DNA of the CDR3 is TGTGCCAGCAGCTTAAGGGACGAGGGGGGCTACACCTTC. Encoded protein: CASSLRDEGGYTF.

The V call is TRBV13, the J call TRBJ2-3; D not resolved. The CDR3 is 14 amino acids. The V and J ends lost 0 bases and 8 bases respectively, with 12 bases between them. CDR1 is PRHDT, CDR2 FYEKMQ, per germline (reference sequence). CDR3 sequence (DNA): TGTGCCAGCAGCTTAGGCCTCTTCCGAGGTACGCAGTATTTT. It is translated as CASSLGLFRGTQYF.

The V call is TRBV5-6, the J call TRBJ1-2, with D tentatively TRBD1 (6 bases). The CDR3 has 14 amino acids. Trimming removed 1 base from V and 4 bases from J, with 11 bases in between. The germline V gene encodes CDR1 SGHDT and CDR2 YYEEEE. The CDR3 loop is CASSLYRAPYGYTF. The CDR3 DNA follows: TGTGCCAGCAGCTTGTACAGGGCACCCTATGGCTACACCTTC.

This clonotype was observed a single time. V gene TRBV12-3 or TRBV12-4 combines with J gene TRBJ1-6; 10 bases are a match to TRBD1. This CDR3 spans 16 amino acids. V dropped 6 bases and J dropped 5; count of bases not matched to a gene: 7. CDR3 bases: TGTGCCAGCAGACTTACCGGGACAGGGGATAATTCACCCCTCCACTTT. Protein sequence: CASRLTGTGDNSPLHF.

This chain uses TRBV29-1 with TRBJ1-5; tentatively, D is TRBD1 (5 bases). The germline V gene has CDR1 SQVTM and CDR2 ANQGSEA. Trimming took 6 bases from V and 2 from J, leaving 11 bases between them. There are 13 residues in the CDR3. The CDR3 DNA reads TGCAGCGTCGGGCAGGGAGGCAATCAGCCCCAGCATTTT. Translated: CSVGQGGNQPQHF.

V gene TRBV27 combines with J gene TRBJ1-2, with D hard to call. Per germline, CDR1 MNHEY and CDR2 SMNVEV (reference sequence). CDR3 length: 13 residues. The V and J ends lost 4 bases and 4 bases respectively, with 10 bases between them. The CDR3 sequence is CASSSVGPYGYTF. The CDR3 DNA reads as TGTGCCAGCAGTTCCGTAGGTCCCTATGGCTACACCTTC.

The chain is built from TRBV7-9 and TRBJ2-5; the match to TRBD2 covers 10 bases. The CDR3 spans 15 residues. Germline CDR1 and CDR2: SEHNR and FQNEAQ (reference sequence). The junction had 8 bases not matched to a gene; V was cut back by 5 bases and J by 5 bases. The CDR3 spells CASSPSGGAYETQYF. In DNA, the CDR3 is TGTGCCAGCAGCCCGAGCGGGGGGGCCTATGAGACCCAGTACTTC.

V is TRBV5-4 and J is TRBJ2-7; 7 positions agree with TRBD2. Germline V gives CDR1 SGHNT, CDR2 YYREEE (reference sequence). The junction had 5 bases not matched to a gene; V was cut back by 2 bases and J by 0 bases. The CDR3 loop spans 15 amino acids. The CDR3 DNA follows: TGTGCCAGCAGCTTCGCGGGGGTTCTCTCCTACGAGCAGTACTTC. Its translation: CASSFAGVLSYEQYF.

The rearrangement uses TRBV18 and TRBJ2-5; 7 bases are shared with TRBD1. Germline CDR1 reads KGHSH; CDR2 reads LQKENI. This CDR3 is built from 14 residues. Trimming took 4 bases from V and 8 from J; bases not matched to a gene: 10. CDR3 sequence (DNA): TGTGCCAGCTCACTAGCCGGGACAGAGGTTACCCAGTACTTC. Amino acid sequence: CASSLAGTEVTQYF.

The chain joins TRBV5-1 to TRBJ2-5; D gene uncertain. CDR1 SGHRS and CDR2 YFSETQ come from the germline V gene. V was shortened by 0 bases and J by 5 bases, with 8 bases between the two germline ends. The CDR3 is 13 residues long. The CDR3 is CASSLALGETQYF. CDR3 coding DNA: TGCGCCAGCAGCTTGGCCCTAGGGGAGACCCAGTACTTC.

The chain has TRBV7-3 and TRBJ2-7, with TRBD1 matching over 7 bases. The CDR3 is 14 residues long. J lost 3 bases, V lost 2 bases, and 4 bases had no gene match. Per the germline V gene, CDR1 is SGHTA and CDR2 is FQGTGA. The CDR3 spells CASSLYQGVYEQYF. CDR3 DNA: TGTGCCAGCAGCTTATACCAGGGGGTCTACGAGCAGTACTTC.

V is TRBV18 and J is TRBJ2-7; 11 nucleotides line up with TRBD1. Per germline, CDR1 KGHSH and CDR2 LQKENI. The CDR3 sequence is 15 residues long. The trim removed 1 base at V and 3 bases at J, leaving 2 bases unmatched. For the CDR3, the DNA is TGTGCCAGCTCACCACTAGGGACAGGGGGCTACGAGCAGTACTTC. This sequence encodes CASSPLGTGGYEQYF.

The CDR3 region is CASSLSSGGGPSSYEQYF. The CDR3 DNA reads TGCGCCAGCAGCCTGTCTAGCGGGGGGGGACCTAGCTCCTACGAGCAGTACTTC. The rearrangement links TRBV5-1 to TRBJ2-7, with 12 bases that match TRBD2. V lost 4 bases and J lost 0; bases outside the gene matches: 11. This CDR3 has 18 residues. Germline-derived CDR1 and CDR2 are SGHRS and YFSETQ.

The rearrangement links TRBV27 to TRBJ2-4; 9 bases fit TRBD1. This CDR3 is 18 amino acids long. The germline V gene has CDR1 MNHEY and CDR2 SMNVEV (reference sequence). Trimming at V came to 6 bases and at J to 3 bases, leaving 15 bases not matched to a gene. The CDR3 DNA follows: TGTGCCAGCAGCTCCGGGACAGGGAGCGTGGCAGGCAAAAACATTCAGTACTTC. Protein sequence: CASSSGTGSVAGKNIQYF.

The chain recombines TRBV4-3 with TRBJ1-2; possible D gene TRBD1, 6 bases. The V end was cut by 0 bases, the J end by 2 bases, with 13 bases between. Germline CDR1 reads LGHNA; CDR2 reads YSLEER. This CDR3 region has 16 residues. The CDR3: CASSQDSGVRNYGYTF. The CDR3, as DNA: TGCGCCAGCAGCCAAGACTCAGGGGTGCGGAACTATGGCTACACCTTC.

In this sample, this clonotype turned up a few times. The genes are TRBV29-1 and TRBJ2-7, with D maybe TRBD1 (6 bases). The CDR3 is 13 residues long. CDR1 SQVTM and CDR2 ANQGSEA come from the germline V gene. Trimming took off 3 bases at V and 2 bases at J, with 11 bases between the two ends. The CDR3 sequence: CSVDEGGTYEQYF. CDR3 DNA: TGCAGCGTTGATGAAGGGGGAACCTACGAGCAGTACTTC.

The chain joins TRBV4-2 to TRBJ2-2; 7 nucleotides line up with TRBD1. The germline gives CDR1 LGHNA, CDR2 YNFKEQ. This CDR3 is 15 amino acids long. Unmatched junction bases numbered 12, after V lost 3 bases and J lost 11 bases. The CDR3 DNA follows: TGTGCCAGCAGCCATCGAGGGGGCGAGACTTTTGAGCTGTTTTTT. Translated: CASSHRGGETFELFF.

The gene calls are TRBV18 and TRBJ2-3; 7 nucleotides agree with TRBD1. The V segment lost 2 bases and the J segment 2 bases; nucleotides outside the gene matches: 1. The germline CDR1 and CDR2 sequences are KGHSH and LQKENI. This CDR3 region has 14 residues. As DNA, the CDR3 is TGTGCCAGCTCACCAGGACAGGCCACAGATACGCAGTATTTT. Translating it yields CASSPGQATDTQYF.

The chain employs TRBV9 and TRBJ2-2; D might be TRBD2 (6 bases). Germline values: CDR1 SGDLS, CDR2 YYNGEE. The CDR3 loop spans 15 amino acids. V was cut by 0 bases and J by 6 bases, with 12 bases left in between. The CDR3 sequence is CASSVATAGAGELFF. The CDR3 DNA is TGTGCCAGCAGCGTAGCTACAGCGGGTGCCGGGGAGCTGTTTTTT.

This rearrangement joins TRBV6-5 to TRBJ1-1; D gene ambiguous. This CDR3 region has 13 residues. Germline-derived CDR1 and CDR2 are MNHEY and SVGAGI. V lost 7 bases to trimming and J lost 4 bases, with 13 bases between them. The CDR3 is CASTPEGFTEAFF. In DNA form, the CDR3 reads TGTGCCAGCACCCCCGAAGGGTTCACTGAAGCTTTCTTT.

This sequence joins TRBV25-1 and TRBJ2-7; 10 bases match TRBD1. The CDR3 is 16 residues long. The ends lost 4 bases at V and 2 bases at J; junction bases unmatched: 8. CDR1 is MGHDK, CDR2 SYGVNS, per germline. CDR3 sequence reads: CASSAAGTGVTYEQYF. The CDR3 coding sequence is TGTGCCAGCAGTGCAGCGGGGACAGGGGTAACCTACGAGCAGTACTTC.

The chain joins TRBV4-2 to TRBJ2-5; the D is unclear. Between the trimmed V and J ends, which lost 0 bases and 1 base, there was a span of 6 bases. The germline gives CDR1 LGHNA, CDR2 YNFKEQ. The CDR3 spans 14 residues. This CDR3 is CASSQDESQETQYF. As DNA, the CDR3 is TGTGCCAGCAGCCAAGATGAAAGCCAAGAGACCCAGTACTTC.

This chain joins TRBV28 and TRBJ1-1; a weak D match, TRBD1 (6 bases). The CDR3 length is 15 residues. Germline V gives CDR1 MDHEN, CDR2 SYDVKM. V was shortened by 4 bases and J by 0 bases, with 12 bases between the two germline ends. The CDR3 DNA reads TGTGCCAGCAGTTCCCCGACAGGTCTGAACACTGAAGCTTTCTTT. Translated, it gives CASSSPTGLNTEAFF. Supplemented by reference TRBV28 and TRBJ1-1, the full variable domain reads DVKVTQSSRYLVKRTGEKVFLECVQDMDHENMFWYRQDPGLGLRLIYFSYDVKMKEKGDIPEGYSVSREKKERFSLILESASTNQTSMYLCASSSPTGLNTEAFFGQGTRLTVV.

The rearrangement links TRBV30 to TRBJ2-5; the D gene is possibly TRBD1 (5 bases). This CDR3 region has 13 residues. Germline V gene sequence: CDR1 GTSNPN, CDR2 SVGIG (reference sequence). V shed 4 bases and J shed 5 bases, with 14 bases lying between them. CDR3 in amino acids: CAWNPGRVETQYF. In DNA, the CDR3 is TGTGCCTGGAATCCCGGCAGGGTCGAGACCCAGTACTTC.

This chain uses TRBV24-1 with TRBJ1-1, with a weak D call TRBD1 (5 bases). Germline V gene data show CDR1 as KGHDR and CDR2 as SFDVKD. The V end lost 6 bases, the J end lost 4 bases, and 20 bases lay between the germline ends. CDR3 size: 16 residues. Written as DNA, the CDR3 is TGTGCCACCAGTCGCTGCGGTGGAGAGGGACGCACTGAAGCTTTCTTT. Translation gives CATSRCGGEGRTEAFF.

The chain combines TRBV6-5 with TRBJ2-3, with 8 positions matching TRBD1. CDR1 is MNHEY, CDR2 SVGAGI, per germline. The V segment lost 6 bases and the J segment 14 bases; nucleotides outside the gene matches: 13. The length of the CDR3 is 13 residues. DNA for the CDR3: TGTGCCAGCAGGGAACCGGGACAGGACTCGGCGTATTTT. Amino acid sequence: CASREPGQDSAYF.

The chain couples TRBV9 to TRBJ2-3, with TRBD1 matching over 7 bases. The CDR3 has 16 amino acids. Germline V gene lookup returns CDR1 SGDLS and CDR2 YYNGEE. V shed 0 bases, J shed 2 bases, and the junction held 6 bases outside the gene matches. This chain's CDR3 is CASSVEGQLTTDTQYF. The CDR3, as DNA: TGTGCCAGCAGCGTAGAGGGACAGCTAACCACAGATACGCAGTATTTT.